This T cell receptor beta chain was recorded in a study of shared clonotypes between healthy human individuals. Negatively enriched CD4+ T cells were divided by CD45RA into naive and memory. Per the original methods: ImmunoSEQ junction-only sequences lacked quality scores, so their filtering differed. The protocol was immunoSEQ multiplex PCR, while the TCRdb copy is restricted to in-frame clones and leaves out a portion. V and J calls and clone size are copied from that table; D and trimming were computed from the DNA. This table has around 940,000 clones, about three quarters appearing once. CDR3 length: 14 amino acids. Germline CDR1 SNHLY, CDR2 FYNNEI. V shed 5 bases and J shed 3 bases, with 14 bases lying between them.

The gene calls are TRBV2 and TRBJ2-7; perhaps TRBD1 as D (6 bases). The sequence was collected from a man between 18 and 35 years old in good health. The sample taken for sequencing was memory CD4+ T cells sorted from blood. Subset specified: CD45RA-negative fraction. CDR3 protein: CASSRDIRDYEQYF. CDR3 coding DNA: TGTGCCAGCAGTCGGGACATACGGGACTACGAGCAGTACTTC.